The 10 T cell receptor beta chains below all came from one sample that was sequenced in a study of cytomegalovirus exposure and HLA in healthy donors. The primer mix had 60 Vbeta and 13 Jbeta primers. Method: immunoSEQ multiplex PCR; TCRdb's copy keeps in-frame clones and lacks some. The sample records about 180,000 clones, 70% to 80% being singletons. Sequencing input: PBMCs. These receptor sequences come from a woman aged 25 to 39 in good health and CMV-seropositive.

V usage is TRBV5-4 and J usage is TRBJ2-7; 10 positions agree with TRBD2. Germline V gene data show CDR1 as SGHNT and CDR2 as YYREEE (reference sequence). This CDR3 is built from 15 residues. V trimming: 4 bases; J trimming: 2 bases; junction bases outside the gene matches: 6. DNA for the CDR3: TGTGCCAGCAGCCCTAGCGGGAGAAGGACCTACGAGCAGTACTTC. It specifies CASSPSGRRTYEQYF.

The rearrangement uses TRBV18 and TRBJ2-7; TRBD1 matches 8 bases. CDR3 size: 16 residues. The V and J ends lost 2 bases and 3 bases, in that order; junction bases with no gene match: 9. Germline V lookup: CDR1 KGHSH, CDR2 LQKENI. The CDR3 spells CASSPRLGTGDYEQYF. Written as DNA, the CDR3 is TGTGCCAGCTCACCAAGGCTAGGGACAGGAGACTACGAGCAGTACTTC.

This chain connects TRBV28 to TRBJ2-7; 7 bases align to TRBD2. This CDR3 region has 14 residues. With 2 bases clipped from V and 3 bases from J, the junction kept 4 bases outside the gene matches. Looked up from germline, CDR1 is MDHEN and CDR2 is SYDVKM. In DNA, the CDR3 is TGTGCCAGCAGTTTACCGGGACTATTCTACGAGCAGTACTTC. This sequence encodes CASSLPGLFYEQYF.

On this clone: This CDR3 is also generated by other DNA sequences in the sample. The gene calls are TRBV5-1 and TRBJ2-3, with 7 bases fitting TRBD1. Trimming took 1 base from V and 2 from J; bases not matched to a gene: 1. The CDR3 sequence is 14 residues long. CDR1 is SGHRS, CDR2 YFSETQ, per germline. CDR3 in amino acids: CASSLTGDTDTQYF. CDR3 DNA: TGCGCCAGCAGCTTGACAGGGGACACAGATACGCAGTATTTT.

In this sample, this clone turned up a few times. The rearrangement links TRBV6-1 to TRBJ1-5, with 7 bases lining up with TRBD1. With 7 bases clipped from V and 0 bases from J, the junction kept 6 bases outside the gene matches. This CDR3 has 15 residues. Germline CDR1 MNHNS, CDR2 SASEGT. As DNA, the CDR3 is TGTGCCAGCAATCGACAGGGAGGTAGCAATCAGCCCCAGCATTTT. Translated: CASNRQGGSNQPQHF.

This chain uses TRBV30 with TRBJ2-5; 8 nucleotides match TRBD2. With 1 base clipped from V and 7 bases from J, the junction kept 5 bases outside the gene matches. The CDR3 is 13 residues long. CDR1 and CDR2 (germline): GTSNPN, SVGIG (reference sequence). DNA of the CDR3: TGTGCCTGGAGTGCGGGACTAGATGGGACCCAGTACTTC. This gives the protein CAWSAGLDGTQYF.

V usage is TRBV18 and J usage is TRBJ1-1, with D perhaps TRBD1 (6 bases). Trimming stripped 3 bases from V and 5 bases from J, with 19 bases between. The CDR3 is 16 residues long. Germline CDR1 KGHSH, CDR2 LQKENI. The CDR3, as DNA: TGTGCCAGCTCACCCAAAGGAGGGGGGGCTATAACTGAAGCTTTCTTT. Translated: CASSPKGGGAITEAFF.

The chain couples TRBV6-5 to TRBJ2-1; 12 bases fit TRBD2. CDR3 length: 15 amino acids. The V gene's germline CDR1 is MNHEY and CDR2 SVGAGI. V lost 6 bases and J lost 5; bases outside the gene matches: 5. This CDR3 reads CASSLAGGPNNEQFF. In nucleotides, the CDR3 is TGTGCCAGCAGCCTAGCGGGAGGGCCAAACAATGAGCAGTTCTTC.

This clone has more than one count but fewer than ten. The chain couples TRBV5-6 to TRBJ2-5; 7 bases align to TRBD2. Germline CDR1 SGHDT, CDR2 YYEEEE. V gave up 4 bases and J gave up 1 base; unmatched junction bases: 4. The CDR3 is made up of 14 amino acids. The CDR3 loop is CASSRRLAQETQYF. The CDR3 DNA reads as TGTGCCAGCAGCCGGCGACTAGCCCAAGAGACCCAGTACTTC.

The V call is TRBV6-6, the J call TRBJ2-2; TRBD2 matches 7 bases. CDR1 and CDR2 from the germline V gene are MNHNY and SVGAGI (reference sequence). The CDR3 has 15 amino acids. The V gene end was trimmed by 3 bases and the J gene end by 5 bases; junction bases not matched to a gene: 6. CDR3 in amino acids: CASSYLDSGTGELFF. CDR3 bases: TGTGCCAGCAGTTATCTCGATAGCGGGACCGGGGAGCTGTTTTTT.